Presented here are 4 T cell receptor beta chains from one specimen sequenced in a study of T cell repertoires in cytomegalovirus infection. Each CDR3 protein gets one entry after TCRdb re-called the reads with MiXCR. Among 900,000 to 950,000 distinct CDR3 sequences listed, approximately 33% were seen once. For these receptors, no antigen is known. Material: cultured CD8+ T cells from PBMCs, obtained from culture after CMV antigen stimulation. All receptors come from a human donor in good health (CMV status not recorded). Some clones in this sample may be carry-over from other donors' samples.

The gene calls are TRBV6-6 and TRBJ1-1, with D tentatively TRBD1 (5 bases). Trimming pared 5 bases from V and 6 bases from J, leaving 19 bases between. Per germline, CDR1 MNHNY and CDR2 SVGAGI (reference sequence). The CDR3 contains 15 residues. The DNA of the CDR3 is TGTGCCAGCAGTCCCCCCGGGGGGGAGGTCCCTGAAGCTTTCTTT. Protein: CASSPPGGEVPEAFF.

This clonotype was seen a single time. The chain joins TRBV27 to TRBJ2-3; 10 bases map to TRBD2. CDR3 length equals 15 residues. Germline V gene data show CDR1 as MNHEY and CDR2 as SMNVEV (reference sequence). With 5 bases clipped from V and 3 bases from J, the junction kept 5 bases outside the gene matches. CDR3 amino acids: CASSTTSGETDTQYF. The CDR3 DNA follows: TGTGCCAGCAGTACAACTAGCGGGGAGACAGATACGCAGTATTTT.

The CDR3 loop reads CASSGQGTNYGYTF. The CDR3 nucleotides are TGTGCCAGCAGTGGACAGGGTACCAACTATGGCTACACCTTC. This chain connects TRBV6-4 to TRBJ1-2; 7 bases agree with TRBD1. This CDR3 is built from 14 residues. Germline CDR1 is MRHNA and CDR2 is SNTAGT. Trimming took 4 bases from V and 2 from J; bases not matched to a gene: 4.

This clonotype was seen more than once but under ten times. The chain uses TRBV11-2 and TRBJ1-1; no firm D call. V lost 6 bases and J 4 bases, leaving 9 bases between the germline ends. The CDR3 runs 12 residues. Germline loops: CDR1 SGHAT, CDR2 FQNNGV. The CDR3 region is CASRVSGTEAFF. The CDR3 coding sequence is TGTGCCAGCAGGGTATCGGGCACTGAAGCTTTCTTT. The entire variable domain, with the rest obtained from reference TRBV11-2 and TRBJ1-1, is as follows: EAGVAQSPRYKIIEKRQSVAFWCNPISGHATLYWYQQILGQGPKLLIQFQNNGVVDDSQLPKDRFSAERLKGVDSTLKIQPAKLEDSAVYLCASRVSGTEAFFGQGTRLTVV.